The 13 T cell receptor beta chains below come from one sample, sequenced in a study of PD-1 blockade in classical Hodgkin lymphoma. There was relapse after autologous stem cell transplantation in every patient, and there was variation in brentuximab vedotin exposure. Repertoires were generated with immunoSEQ multiplex PCR, while TCRdb's copy carries only in-frame clones and drops some. Of about 110,000 clones in the sample, 80% to 90% are singletons; the top ten hold just under 20%. Here the sequenced sample was peripheral blood mononuclear cells (PBMCs), taken before the second cycle of nivolumab. The receptors come from a human donor with classical Hodgkin lymphoma.

This chain joins TRBV4-2 and TRBJ2-3; D could derive from TRBD1 or TRBD2 (5 bases each). The CDR3 covers 16 residues. The germline CDR1 and CDR2 sequences are LGHNA and YNFKEQ. The germline V and J ends were trimmed by 5 bases and 6 bases, with 21 bases remaining between them. The CDR3 DNA follows: TGTGCCAGCAGCTTAGCTTCTAGTTGGGGGTCCGATACGCAGTATTTT. It translates to CASSLASSWGSDTQYF.

The V gene is TRBV18, the J gene TRBJ2-2; the D call may be TRBD1 or TRBD2 (5 bases each). Trimming shortened V by 6 bases and J by 4 bases, and 15 bases separated the two germline ends. Germline values: CDR1 KGHSH, CDR2 LQKENI. CDR3 length equals 15 residues. CDR3 sequence: CASSSGTPGTGELFF. The CDR3 nucleotides read TGTGCCAGCTCCTCCGGGACCCCAGGCACCGGGGAGCTGTTTTTT. The full variable domain, in which reference TRBV18 and TRBJ2-2 provide the parts outside the CDR3, is NAGVMQNPRHLVRRRGQEARLRCSPMKGHSHVYWYRQLPEEGLKFMVYLQKENIIDESGMPKERFSAEFPKEGPSILRIQQVVRGDSAAYFCASSSGTPGTGELFFGEGSRLTVL.

The J gene is TRBJ1-3, the V gene TRBV19, with 7 bases matching TRBD1. The CDR3 contains 15 residues. With V trimmed by 5 bases and J by 2 bases, 6 bases remained unmatched. Germline V gene data show CDR1 as LNHDA and CDR2 as SQIVND (reference sequence). The CDR3 here is CASSLRGQAGNTIYF. The CDR3 coding sequence is TGTGCCAGTAGTTTACGAGGACAGGCTGGAAACACCATATATTTT.

This chain joins TRBV5-1 and TRBJ1-1; D is perhaps TRBD1 (5 bases). The length of the CDR3 is 14 residues. CDR1 SGHRS and CDR2 YFSETQ come from the germline V gene. Trimming removed 4 bases from V and 0 bases from J, with 10 bases in between. The CDR3 sequence is CASSPGRLNTEAFF. CDR3 bases: TGCGCCAGCAGCCCGGGACGGTTGAACACTGAAGCTTTCTTT.

This clone was detected once. The rearrangement uses TRBV2 and TRBJ1-1; D not resolved. This CDR3 has 14 amino acids. Trimming shortened V by 0 bases and J by 4 bases, and 9 bases separated the two germline ends. Looked up from germline, CDR1 is SNHLY and CDR2 is FYNNEI. This CDR3 is CASSEAEQITEAFF. CDR3 sequence (DNA): TGTGCCAGCAGTGAAGCGGAGCAGATCACTGAAGCTTTCTTT.

The chain couples TRBV6-1 to TRBJ2-1; no clear D. The CDR3 is 11 amino acids. V was trimmed by 1 base and J by 15 bases, leaving 10 bases between them. Looked up from germline, CDR1 is MNHNS and CDR2 is SASEGT. CDR3 nucleotide sequence: TGTGCCAGCAGTGAAGAACTGCCGGGGTTCTTC. It codes for CASSEELPGFF.

The rearrangement joins TRBV13 to TRBJ2-7; weak D call: TRBD2 (5 bases). Trimming took off 3 bases at V and 4 bases at J, with 10 bases between the two ends. This CDR3 contains 13 residues. CDR1 and CDR2 from the germline V gene are PRHDT and FYEKMQ (reference sequence). The CDR3: CASSFGLSYEQYF. The CDR3 DNA is TGTGCCAGCAGCTTCGGACTCTCATACGAGCAGTACTTC. Drawing the rest from reference TRBV13 and TRBJ2-7, the complete variable domain is AAGVIQSPRHLIKEKRETATLKCYPIPRHDTVYWYQQGPGQDPQFLISFYEKMQSDKGSIPDRFSAQQFSDYHSELNMSSLELGDSALYFCASSFGLSYEQYFGPGTRLTVT.

This chain connects TRBV2 to TRBJ2-7; D is undetermined. Germline loops: CDR1 SNHLY, CDR2 FYNNEI. The V and J ends lost 6 bases and 2 bases respectively, with 17 bases between them. CDR3 size: 15 residues. The CDR3 protein is CASSDLRVGTYEQYF. The CDR3 bases are TGTGCCAGCAGCGACCTCCGAGTGGGGACCTACGAGCAGTACTTC.

This clone was seen a single time. The chain carries TRBV18 and TRBJ2-2; TRBD1 aligns across 9 bases. Looked up from germline, CDR1 is KGHSH and CDR2 is LQKENI. V lost 1 base, J lost 3 bases, and 3 bases stayed unmatched. This CDR3 contains 16 residues. The CDR3 nucleotides read TGTGCCAGCTCACCACTCCGGGACAGGGACACCGGGGAGCTGTTTTTT. Translation: CASSPLRDRDTGELFF.

This clone was detected a few times. The chain recombines TRBV6-5 with TRBJ2-1; 14 bases are a match to TRBD2. The CDR3 loop spans 14 amino acids. The junction had 6 bases not matched to a gene; V was cut back by 8 bases and J by 9 bases. Germline CDR1 is MNHEY and CDR2 is SVGAGI. Here the CDR3 reads CASSLTSGRAEQFF. In nucleotides, the CDR3 is TGTGCCAGCTCGTTGACTAGCGGGAGGGCTGAGCAGTTCTTC.

The chain links TRBV23-1 to TRBJ2-7, with 9 bases aligning to TRBD1. TRBV23-1 is designated an ORF whose function remains uncertain. The junction had 13 bases not matched to a gene; V was cut back by 5 bases and J by 2 bases. CDR3 size: 17 residues. The CDR3 sequence is CASSIFTGGRGTYEQYF. As DNA, the CDR3 is TGCGCCAGCAGTATTTTTACAGGGGGCAGGGGGACCTACGAGCAGTACTTC.

The chain employs TRBV7-9 and TRBJ1-1, with TRBD1 matching 7 bases. V shed 3 bases and J 1 base; nucleotides not matched to a gene: 8. Germline V CDR1 and CDR2: SEHNR, FQNEAQ (reference sequence). The CDR3 runs to 16 residues. CDR3 protein: CASSLFMKGANTEAFF. CDR3 sequence (DNA): TGTGCCAGCAGCTTGTTTATGAAGGGGGCGAACACTGAAGCTTTCTTT. Looking up the rest from reference TRBV7-9 and TRBJ1-1 gives the full variable domain: DTGVSQNPRHKITKRGQNVTFRCDPISEHNRLYWYRQTLGQGPEFLTYFQNEAQLEKSRLLSDRFSAERPKGSFSTLEIQRTEQGDSAMYLCASSLFMKGANTEAFFGQGTRLTVV.

The rearrangement uses TRBV29-1 and TRBJ1-2, with a possible D match to TRBD1 (5 bases). Between the trimmed V and J ends, which lost 4 bases and 4 bases, there was a span of 7 bases. The germline gives CDR1 SQVTM, CDR2 ANQGSEA. The CDR3 sequence is 11 residues long. This CDR3 reads CSVGQTYGYTF. The CDR3, as DNA: TGCAGCGTTGGACAGACCTATGGCTACACCTTC.